This record looks at one TCR beta chain sequence and its context. Profiling relied on immunoSEQ multiplex PCR, and the TCRdb table lists in-frame clones only, not all of them. The top ten hold 0.58% of the sample, which has roughly 60,000 clones, 80% to 90% seen once. These data are taken from a study of T cell changes during pregnancy in multiple sclerosis. The material was CD4+ T cells from peripheral blood mononuclear cells, obtained in the first trimester of pregnancy. The TCR originated in a female donor with multiple sclerosis, enrolled in a pregnancy study.

This CDR3 is CAISESQDQPQHF. The CDR3 DNA is TGTGCCATCAGTGAGTCGCAGGATCAGCCCCAGCATTTT. The J gene is TRBJ1-5, the V gene TRBV10-3; D is uncertain. The germline V and J ends were trimmed by 0 bases and 5 bases, with 5 bases remaining between them. In germline, CDR1 is ENHRY, CDR2 SYGVKD. CDR3 length: 13 amino acids.